This TCR beta chain was obtained from a study of shared clonotypes between healthy human individuals. Study outcomes and limitations: Blood was the sole source, and tissue repertoires probably differ. Clonotypes not shared had lower generation probabilities than those common to all four donors.

As to this clone: Its antigen is unidentified.

In the authors' workflow: ImmunoSEQ supplied junction-only sequences lacking quality scores, so filtering was different. The data were produced by immunoSEQ multiplex PCR, yet TCRdb's version contains in-frame clones alone and is incomplete. D and trimming were read from the DNA, whereas the V and J calls and clone size are those reported in that table. The data hold about 1 million clones, with more than 65% observed a single time. Germline V CDR1 and CDR2: SGHAT, FQNNGV. The CDR3 has 15 amino acids. The J segment lost 4 bases and the V segment lost 5 bases, leaving 9 bases of the junction unmatched.

This clonotype originated in a man between 18 and 29 years old in good health. The chain couples TRBV11-2 to TRBJ1-2; 8 nucleotides line up with TRBD1. The material sequenced was memory CD4+ T cells sorted from blood. As for subset: CD45RA-negative fraction. CDR3 residues: CASSIQQGVGYGYTF. In DNA, the CDR3 is TGTGCCAGCAGCATTCAACAGGGGGTAGGCTATGGCTACACCTTC.